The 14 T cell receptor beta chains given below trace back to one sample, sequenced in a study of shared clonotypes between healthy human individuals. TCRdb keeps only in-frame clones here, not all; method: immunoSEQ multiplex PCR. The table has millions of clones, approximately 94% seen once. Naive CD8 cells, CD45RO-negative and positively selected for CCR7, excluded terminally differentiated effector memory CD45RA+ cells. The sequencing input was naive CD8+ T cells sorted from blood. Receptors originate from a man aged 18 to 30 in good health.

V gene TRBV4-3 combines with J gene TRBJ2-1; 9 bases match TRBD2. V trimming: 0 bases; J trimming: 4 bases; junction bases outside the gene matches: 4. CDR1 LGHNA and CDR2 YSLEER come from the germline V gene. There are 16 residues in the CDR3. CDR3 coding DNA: TGCGCCAGCAGCCAAGATTATAGCGGGAGTTACAATGAGCAGTTCTTC. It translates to CASSQDYSGSYNEQFF.

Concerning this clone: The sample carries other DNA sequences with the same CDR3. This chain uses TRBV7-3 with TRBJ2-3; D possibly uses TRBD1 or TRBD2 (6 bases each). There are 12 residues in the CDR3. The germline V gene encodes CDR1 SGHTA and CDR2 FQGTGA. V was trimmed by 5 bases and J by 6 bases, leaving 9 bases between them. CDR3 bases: TGTGCCAGCAGCCCCGGGGGCGATACGCAGTATTTT. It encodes CASSPGGDTQYF.

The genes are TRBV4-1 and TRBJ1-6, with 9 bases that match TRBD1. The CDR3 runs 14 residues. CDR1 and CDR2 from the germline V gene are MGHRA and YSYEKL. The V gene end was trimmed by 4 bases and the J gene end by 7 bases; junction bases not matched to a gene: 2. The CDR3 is CASSLGQGNSPLHF. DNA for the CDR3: TGCGCCAGCAGCCTCGGACAGGGGAATTCACCCCTCCACTTT.

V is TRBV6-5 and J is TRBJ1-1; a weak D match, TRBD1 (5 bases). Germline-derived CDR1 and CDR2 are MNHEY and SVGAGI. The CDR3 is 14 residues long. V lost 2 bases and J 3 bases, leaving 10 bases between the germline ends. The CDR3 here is CASSYMVGDTEAFF. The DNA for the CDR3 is TGTGCCAGCAGTTACATGGTGGGGGACACTGAAGCTTTCTTT.

CDR3 coding DNA: TGTGCCAGCAGTTTTGGGACGGACCCTACTAGCGGGAGGGCCCGGGAGCAGTTCTTC. It encodes CASSFGTDPTSGRAREQFF. V usage is TRBV28 and J usage is TRBJ2-1; TRBD2 aligns across 13 bases. J gave up 10 bases and V 3 bases, and 18 bases lay outside the gene matches. This CDR3 has 19 amino acids. In germline, CDR1 is MDHEN, CDR2 SYDVKM. The complete variable domain, with remaining parts taken from reference TRBV28 and TRBJ2-1, reads DVKVTQSSRYLVKRTGEKVFLECVQDMDHENMFWYRQDPGLGLRLIYFSYDVKMKEKGDIPEGYSVSREKKERFSLILESASTNQTSMYLCASSFGTDPTSGRAREQFFGPGTRLTVL.

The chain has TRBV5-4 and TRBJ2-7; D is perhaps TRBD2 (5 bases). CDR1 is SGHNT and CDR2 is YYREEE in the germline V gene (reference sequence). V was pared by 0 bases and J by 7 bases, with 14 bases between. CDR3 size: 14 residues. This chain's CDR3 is CASSLGLGLGEQYF. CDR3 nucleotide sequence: TGTGCCAGCAGCTTGGGACTTGGACTCGGGGAGCAGTACTTC.

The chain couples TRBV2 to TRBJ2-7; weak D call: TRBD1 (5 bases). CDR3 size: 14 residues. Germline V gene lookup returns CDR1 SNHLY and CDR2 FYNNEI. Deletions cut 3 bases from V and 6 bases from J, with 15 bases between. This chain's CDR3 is CASSECREICEQYF. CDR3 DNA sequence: TGTGCCAGCAGTGAGTGCAGGGAAATTTGCGAGCAGTACTTC.

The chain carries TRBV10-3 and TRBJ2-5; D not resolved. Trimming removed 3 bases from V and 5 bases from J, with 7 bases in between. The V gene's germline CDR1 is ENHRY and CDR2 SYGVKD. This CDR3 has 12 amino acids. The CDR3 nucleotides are TGTGCCATCAGTGATAAAAAGGAGACCCAGTACTTC. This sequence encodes CAISDKKETQYF.

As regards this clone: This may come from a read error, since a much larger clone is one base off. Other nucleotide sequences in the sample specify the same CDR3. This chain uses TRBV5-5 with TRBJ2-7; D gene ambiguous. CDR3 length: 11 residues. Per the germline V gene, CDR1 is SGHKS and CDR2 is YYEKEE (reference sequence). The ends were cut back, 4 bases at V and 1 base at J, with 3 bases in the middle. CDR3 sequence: CASSPSYEQYF. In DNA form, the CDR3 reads TGTGCCAGCAGCCCATCCTACGAGCAGTACTTC.

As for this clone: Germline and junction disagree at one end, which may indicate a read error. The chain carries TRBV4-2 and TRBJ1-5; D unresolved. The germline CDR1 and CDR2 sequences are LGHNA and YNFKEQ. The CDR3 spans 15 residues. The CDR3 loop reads CASSQDRASYQPQHF. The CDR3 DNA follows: TGTGCCAGCAGCCAAGATAGGGCTAGCTATCAGCCCCAGCATTTT.

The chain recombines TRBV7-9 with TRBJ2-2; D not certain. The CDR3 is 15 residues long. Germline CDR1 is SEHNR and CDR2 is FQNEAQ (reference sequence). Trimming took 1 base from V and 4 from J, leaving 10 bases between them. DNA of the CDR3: TGTGCCAGCAGCTTAGGCCAGGTCCCCACCGGGGAGCTGTTTTTT. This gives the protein CASSLGQVPTGELFF.

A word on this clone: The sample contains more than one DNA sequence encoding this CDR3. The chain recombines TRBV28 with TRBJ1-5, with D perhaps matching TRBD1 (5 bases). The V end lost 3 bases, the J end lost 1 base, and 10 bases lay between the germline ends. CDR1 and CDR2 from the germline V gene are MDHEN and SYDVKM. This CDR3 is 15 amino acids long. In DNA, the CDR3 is TGTGCCAGCAGTTTGCGGGGGGTGAGCAATCAGCCCCAGCATTTT. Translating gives CASSLRGVSNQPQHF.

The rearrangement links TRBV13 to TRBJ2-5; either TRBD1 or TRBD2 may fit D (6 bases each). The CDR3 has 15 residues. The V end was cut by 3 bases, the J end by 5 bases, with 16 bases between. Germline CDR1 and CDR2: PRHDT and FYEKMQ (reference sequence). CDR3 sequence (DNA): TGTGCCAGCAGCTTTAGTCCAAGGGGGGAGGAGACCCAGTACTTC. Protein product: CASSFSPRGEETQYF.

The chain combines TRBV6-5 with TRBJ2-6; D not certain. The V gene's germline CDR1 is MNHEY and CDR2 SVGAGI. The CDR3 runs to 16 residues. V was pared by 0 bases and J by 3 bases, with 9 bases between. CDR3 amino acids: CASSYSVEGGANVLTF. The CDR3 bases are TGTGCCAGCAGTTACTCGGTGGAAGGTGGGGCCAACGTCCTGACTTTC.